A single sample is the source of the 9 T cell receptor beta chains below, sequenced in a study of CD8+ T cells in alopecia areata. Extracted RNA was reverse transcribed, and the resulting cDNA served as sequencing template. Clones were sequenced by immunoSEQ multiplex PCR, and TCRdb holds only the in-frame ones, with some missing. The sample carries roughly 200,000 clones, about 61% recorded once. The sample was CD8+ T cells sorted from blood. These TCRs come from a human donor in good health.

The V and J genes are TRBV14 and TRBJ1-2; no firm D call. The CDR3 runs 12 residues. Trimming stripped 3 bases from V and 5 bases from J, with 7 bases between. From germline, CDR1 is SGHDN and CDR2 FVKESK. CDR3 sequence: CASSQDIYGYTF. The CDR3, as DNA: TGTGCCAGCAGCCAGGATATTTATGGCTACACCTTC.

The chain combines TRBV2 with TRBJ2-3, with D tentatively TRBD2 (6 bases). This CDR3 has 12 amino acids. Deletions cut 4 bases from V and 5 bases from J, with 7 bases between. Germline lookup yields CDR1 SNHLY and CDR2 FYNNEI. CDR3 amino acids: CASSGLGDTQYF. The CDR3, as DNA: TGTGCCAGCAGTGGACTAGGAGATACGCAGTATTTT.

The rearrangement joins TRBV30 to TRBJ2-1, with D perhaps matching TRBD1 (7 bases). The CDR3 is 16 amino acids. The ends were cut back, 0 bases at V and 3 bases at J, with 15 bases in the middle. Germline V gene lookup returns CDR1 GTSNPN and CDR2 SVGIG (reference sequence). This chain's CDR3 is CAWSVLQGGFYNEQFF. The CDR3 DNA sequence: TGTGCCTGGAGTGTACTTCAGGGGGGATTCTACAATGAGCAGTTCTTC.

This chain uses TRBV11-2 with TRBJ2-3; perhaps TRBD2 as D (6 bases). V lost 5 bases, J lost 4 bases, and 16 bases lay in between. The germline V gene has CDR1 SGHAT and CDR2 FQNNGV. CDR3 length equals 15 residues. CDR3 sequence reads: CASSLGASVSDTQYF. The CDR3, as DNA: TGTGCCAGCAGCCTAGGGGCTAGCGTCTCAGATACGCAGTATTTT.

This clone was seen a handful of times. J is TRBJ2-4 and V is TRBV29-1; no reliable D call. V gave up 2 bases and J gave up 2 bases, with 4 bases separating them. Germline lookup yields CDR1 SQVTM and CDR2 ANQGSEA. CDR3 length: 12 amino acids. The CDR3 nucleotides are TGCAGCGTTGAAAGTTCCAAAAACATTCAGTACTTC. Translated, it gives CSVESSKNIQYF.

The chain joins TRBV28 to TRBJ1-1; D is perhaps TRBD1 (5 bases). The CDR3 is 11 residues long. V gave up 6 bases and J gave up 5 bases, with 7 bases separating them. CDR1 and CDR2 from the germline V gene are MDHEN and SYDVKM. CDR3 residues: CASRWGTEAFF. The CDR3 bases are TGTGCCAGCAGGTGGGGGACTGAAGCTTTCTTT.

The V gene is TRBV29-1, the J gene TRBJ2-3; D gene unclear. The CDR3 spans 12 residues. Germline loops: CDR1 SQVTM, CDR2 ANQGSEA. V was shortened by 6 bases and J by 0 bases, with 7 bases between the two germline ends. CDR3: CSVEESTDTQYF. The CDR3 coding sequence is TGCAGCGTCGAGGAGAGCACAGATACGCAGTATTTT.

CDR3 sequence (DNA): TGCGCCAGCAGCCAAGGTCTCCTTTACAATGAGCAGTTCTTC. Its protein product is CASSQGLLYNEQFF. V gene TRBV4-1 combines with J gene TRBJ2-1, with D unresolved. Germline V lookup: CDR1 MGHRA, CDR2 YSYEKL. This CDR3 has 14 residues. The V gene lost 1 base and the J gene lost 4 bases, with 8 bases spanning the gap.

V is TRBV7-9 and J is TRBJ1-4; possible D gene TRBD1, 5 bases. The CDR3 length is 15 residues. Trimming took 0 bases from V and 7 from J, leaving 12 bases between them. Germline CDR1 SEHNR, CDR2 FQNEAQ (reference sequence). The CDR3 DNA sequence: TGTGCCAGCAGCTTAGCGGTCTCAGGGTTTGAAAAACTGTTTTTT. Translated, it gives CASSLAVSGFEKLFF.